This T cell receptor (beta chain) was sequenced during a study of PD-1 blockade in classical Hodgkin lymphoma. Time point described: cycle 4 day 1 (C4D1), after more than five weeks of nivolumab. Exposure to brentuximab vedotin varied, and each patient had relapsed following autologous stem cell transplantation. Method: immunoSEQ multiplex PCR; TCRdb's copy keeps in-frame clones and lacks some. The sample lists 27,000 or so clones, over 60% occurring once. Trimming left V 8 bases short and J 4 bases short, with 12 bases between. Germline V gene data show CDR1 as MNHNS and CDR2 as SASEGT. This CDR3 contains 13 residues.

The source was peripheral blood mononuclear cells (PBMCs), collected before the fourth cycle of nivolumab. The sequence came from a human donor with classical Hodgkin lymphoma. This chain uses TRBV6-1 with TRBJ1-3; D not certain. CDR3 DNA: TGTGCCAGCCGTCATACGGGGGGAAACACCATATATTTT. Translation gives CASRHTGGNTIYF.